Given below is one T cell receptor beta chain in context. Clones were read by immunoSEQ multiplex PCR, and TCRdb kept only the in-frame ones, dropping some. The sample contains about 190,000 clones, around four fifths of which appear only once. V was clipped by 4 bases and J by 7 bases, with 17 bases between them. This CDR3 spans 14 amino acids. The germline CDR1 and CDR2 sequences are SGDLS and YYNGEE. The data derive from a study of blood T cell repertoires in COVID-19. The TCR originated in a woman of 80 years or more with active or convalescent COVID-19. The material sequenced was peripheral blood. The chain is built from TRBV9 and TRBJ2-5; the D is unclear. CDR3 nucleotide sequence: TGTGCCAGCAGCTCCAGAGTGACTGCCCTGACCCAGTACTTC. Translated, it gives CASSSRVTALTQYF.